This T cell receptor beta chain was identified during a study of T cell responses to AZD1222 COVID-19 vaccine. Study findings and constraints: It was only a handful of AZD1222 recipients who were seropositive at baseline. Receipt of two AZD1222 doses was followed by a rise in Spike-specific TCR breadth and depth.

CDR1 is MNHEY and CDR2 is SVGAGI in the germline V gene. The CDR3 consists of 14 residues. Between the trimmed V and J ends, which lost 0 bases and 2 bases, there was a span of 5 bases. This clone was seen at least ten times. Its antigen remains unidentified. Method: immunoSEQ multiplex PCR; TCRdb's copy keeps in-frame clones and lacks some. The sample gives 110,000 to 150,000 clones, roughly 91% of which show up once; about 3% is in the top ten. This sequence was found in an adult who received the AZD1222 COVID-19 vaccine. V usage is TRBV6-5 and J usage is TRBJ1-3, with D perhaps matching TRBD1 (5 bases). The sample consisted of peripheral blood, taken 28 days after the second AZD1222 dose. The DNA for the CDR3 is TGTGCCAGCAGTTACTCGGGGGCTGGAAACACCATATATTTT. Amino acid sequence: CASSYSGAGNTIYF.